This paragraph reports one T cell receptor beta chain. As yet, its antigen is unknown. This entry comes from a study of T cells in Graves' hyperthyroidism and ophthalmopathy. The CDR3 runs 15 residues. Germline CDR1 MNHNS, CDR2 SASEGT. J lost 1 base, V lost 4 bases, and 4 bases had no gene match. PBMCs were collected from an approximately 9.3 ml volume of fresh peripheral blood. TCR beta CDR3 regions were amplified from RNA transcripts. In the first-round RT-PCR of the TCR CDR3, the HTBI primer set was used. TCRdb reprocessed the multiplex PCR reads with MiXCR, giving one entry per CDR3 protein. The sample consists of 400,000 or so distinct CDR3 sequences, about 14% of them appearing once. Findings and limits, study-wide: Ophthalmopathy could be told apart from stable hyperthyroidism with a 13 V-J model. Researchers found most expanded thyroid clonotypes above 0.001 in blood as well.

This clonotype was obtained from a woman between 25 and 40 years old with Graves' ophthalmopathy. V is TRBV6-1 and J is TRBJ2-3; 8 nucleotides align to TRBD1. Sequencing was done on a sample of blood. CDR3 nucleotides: TGTGCCAGCAGTGGACAGGACAGGGGCACAGATACGCAGTATTTT. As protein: CASSGQDRGTDTQYF.